This entry lists 2 T cell receptor beta chains sequenced from one sample in a study of blood T cells in healthy people across ages. A J-beta primer mix and a sample-barcoded 5' primer were used in a second PCR of roughly 7 to 12 cycles. TCRdb re-called the 5' RACE reads with MiXCR, one entry per CDR3 protein. The table records 1.2 million to 1.5 million distinct CDR3 sequences, around 59% of them present only once. The sample comprised blood. Receptor source: a man between 18 and 29 years old in good health.

The CDR3: CASSQLLGQGETQYF. The DNA for the CDR3 is TGCGCCAGCAGCCAACTCCTTGGACAGGGAGAGACCCAGTACTTC. The V and J genes are TRBV4-1 and TRBJ2-5; 8 bases match TRBD1. After removal of 2 bases from V and 4 bases from J, the junction contained 6 bases not matched to a gene. The length of the CDR3 is 15 residues. Germline V gives CDR1 MGHRA, CDR2 YSYEKL.

V and J are TRBV7-2 and TRBJ2-1, with 12 bases matching TRBD2. The CDR3 spans 16 residues. Losses at the gene ends were 1 base for V and 7 bases for J; bases not matched to a gene: 5. Looked up from germline, CDR1 is SGHTA and CDR2 is FQGNSA. CDR3 DNA: TGTGCCAGCAGCTTAGGGACTAGCGGGGTCTTTAATGAGCAGTTCTTC. Its translation is CASSLGTSGVFNEQFF.